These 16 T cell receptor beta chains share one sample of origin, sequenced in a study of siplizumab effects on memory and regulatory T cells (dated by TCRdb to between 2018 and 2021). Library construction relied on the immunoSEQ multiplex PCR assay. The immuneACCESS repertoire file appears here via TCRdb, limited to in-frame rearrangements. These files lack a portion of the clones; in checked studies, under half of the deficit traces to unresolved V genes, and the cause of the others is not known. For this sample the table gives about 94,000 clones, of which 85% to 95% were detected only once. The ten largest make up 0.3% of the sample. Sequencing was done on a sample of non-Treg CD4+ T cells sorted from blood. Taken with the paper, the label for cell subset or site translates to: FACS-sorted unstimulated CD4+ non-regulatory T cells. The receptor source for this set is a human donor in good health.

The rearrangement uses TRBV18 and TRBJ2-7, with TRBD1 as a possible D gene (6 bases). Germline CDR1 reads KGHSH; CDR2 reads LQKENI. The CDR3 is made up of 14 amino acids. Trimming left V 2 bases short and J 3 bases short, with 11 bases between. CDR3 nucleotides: TGTGCCAGCTCACCAGCAGGGGAAAACTACGAGCAGTACTTC. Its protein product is CASSPAGENYEQYF.

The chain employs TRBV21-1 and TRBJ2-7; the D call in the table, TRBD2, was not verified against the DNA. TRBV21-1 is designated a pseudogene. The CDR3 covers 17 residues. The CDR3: CASSKVNPRASGYEQYF. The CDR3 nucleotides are TGTGCCAGCAGCAAAGTAAATCCCCGAGCTAGCGGTTACGAGCAGTACTTC.

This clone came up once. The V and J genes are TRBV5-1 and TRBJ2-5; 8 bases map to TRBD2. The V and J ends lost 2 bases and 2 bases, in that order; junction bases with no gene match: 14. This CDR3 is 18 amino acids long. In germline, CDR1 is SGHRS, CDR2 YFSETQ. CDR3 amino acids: CASSFWALAGGPQETQYF. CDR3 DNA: TGCGCCAGCAGCTTTTGGGCCCTGGCGGGAGGCCCTCAAGAGACCCAGTACTTC.

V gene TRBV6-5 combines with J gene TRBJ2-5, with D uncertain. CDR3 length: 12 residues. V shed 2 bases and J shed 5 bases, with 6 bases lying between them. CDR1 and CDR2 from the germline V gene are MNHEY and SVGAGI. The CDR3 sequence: CASSYPLETQYF. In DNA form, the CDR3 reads TGTGCCAGCAGTTACCCGCTGGAGACCCAGTACTTC.

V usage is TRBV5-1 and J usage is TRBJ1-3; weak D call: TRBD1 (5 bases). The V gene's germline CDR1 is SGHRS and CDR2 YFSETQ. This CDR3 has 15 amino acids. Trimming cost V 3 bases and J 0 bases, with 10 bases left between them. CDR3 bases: TGCGCCAGCAGCTGGGGACGGTCCTCTGGAAACACCATATATTTT. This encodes CASSWGRSSGNTIYF.

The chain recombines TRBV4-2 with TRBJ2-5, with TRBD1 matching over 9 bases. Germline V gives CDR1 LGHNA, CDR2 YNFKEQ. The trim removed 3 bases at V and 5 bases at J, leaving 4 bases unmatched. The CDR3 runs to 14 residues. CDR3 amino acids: CASSQPGQGETQYF. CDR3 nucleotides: TGTGCCAGCAGCCAGCCGGGACAGGGTGAGACCCAGTACTTC.

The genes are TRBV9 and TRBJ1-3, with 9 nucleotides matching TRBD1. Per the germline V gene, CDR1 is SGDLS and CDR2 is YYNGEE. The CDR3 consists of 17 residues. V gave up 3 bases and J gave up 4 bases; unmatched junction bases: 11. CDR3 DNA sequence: TGTGCCAGCAGCGAGAGGGGCACAGGGGGCTCCGGAAACACCATATATTTT. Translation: CASSERGTGGSGNTIYF.

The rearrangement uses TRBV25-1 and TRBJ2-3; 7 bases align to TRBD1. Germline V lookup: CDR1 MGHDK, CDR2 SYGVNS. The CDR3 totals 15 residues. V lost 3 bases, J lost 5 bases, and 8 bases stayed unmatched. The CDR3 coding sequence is TGTGCCAGCAGTGATACTACTCCAGGGGGAGATACGCAGTATTTT. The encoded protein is CASSDTTPGGDTQYF.

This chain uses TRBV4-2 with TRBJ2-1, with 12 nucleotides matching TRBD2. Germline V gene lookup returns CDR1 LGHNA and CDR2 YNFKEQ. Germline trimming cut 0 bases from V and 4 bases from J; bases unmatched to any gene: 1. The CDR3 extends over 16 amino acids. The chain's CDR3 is CASSQETSGGYNEQFF. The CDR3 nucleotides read TGTGCCAGCAGCCAAGAAACTAGCGGGGGGTACAATGAGCAGTTCTTC.

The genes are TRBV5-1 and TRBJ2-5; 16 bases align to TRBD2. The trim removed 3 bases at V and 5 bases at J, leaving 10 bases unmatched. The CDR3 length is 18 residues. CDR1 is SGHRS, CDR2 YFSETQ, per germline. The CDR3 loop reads CASSSGLAGGPRVETQYF. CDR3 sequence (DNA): TGCGCCAGCAGCTCGGGACTAGCGGGGGGGCCGAGGGTTGAGACCCAGTACTTC.

The CDR3 DNA reads TGCGCCAGCAGCCAAGATCGGGGGTCCGAGCAGTACTTC. Its translation: CASSQDRGSEQYF. The rearrangement links TRBV4-3 to TRBJ2-7, with a weak D call TRBD2 (6 bases). The germline V gene encodes CDR1 LGHNA and CDR2 YSLEER. CDR3 length: 13 amino acids. The V gene lost 0 bases and the J gene lost 6 bases, with 9 bases spanning the gap.

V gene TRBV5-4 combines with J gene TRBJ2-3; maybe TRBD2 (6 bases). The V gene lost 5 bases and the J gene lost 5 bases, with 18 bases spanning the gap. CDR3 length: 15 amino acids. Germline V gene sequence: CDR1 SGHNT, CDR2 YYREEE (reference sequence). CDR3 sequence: CASRPPGRGEDTQYF. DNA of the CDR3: TGTGCCAGCAGGCCGCCGGGACGCGGGGAAGATACGCAGTATTTT.

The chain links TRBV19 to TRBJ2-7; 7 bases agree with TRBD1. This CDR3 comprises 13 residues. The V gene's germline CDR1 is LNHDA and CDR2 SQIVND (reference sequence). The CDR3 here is CAVGTDETYEQYF. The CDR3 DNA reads TGTGCTGTGGGGACAGACGAAACCTACGAGCAGTACTTC.

CDR3 in amino acids: CASRAGGAGSYGYTF. The DNA of the CDR3 is TGTGCCAGTAGGGCAGGGGGCGCGGGATCCTATGGCTACACCTTC. V and J are TRBV19 and TRBJ1-2; TRBD1 aligns across 8 bases. This CDR3 is 15 amino acids long. In germline, CDR1 is LNHDA, CDR2 SQIVND (reference sequence). The ends lost 6 bases at V and 4 bases at J; junction bases unmatched: 10.

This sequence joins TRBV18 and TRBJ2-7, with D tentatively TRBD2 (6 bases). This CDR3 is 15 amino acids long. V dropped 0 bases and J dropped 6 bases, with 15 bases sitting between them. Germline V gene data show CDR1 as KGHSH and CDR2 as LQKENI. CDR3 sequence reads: CASSPPGTGVGEQYF. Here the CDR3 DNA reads TGTGCCAGCTCACCACCAGGGACTGGGGTCGGCGAGCAGTACTTC.

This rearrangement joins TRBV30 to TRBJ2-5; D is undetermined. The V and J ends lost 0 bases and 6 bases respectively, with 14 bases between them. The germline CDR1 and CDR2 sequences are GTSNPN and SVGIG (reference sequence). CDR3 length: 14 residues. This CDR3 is CAWSVWKGRKTQYF. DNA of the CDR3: TGTGCCTGGAGTGTTTGGAAGGGCAGGAAGACCCAGTACTTC.